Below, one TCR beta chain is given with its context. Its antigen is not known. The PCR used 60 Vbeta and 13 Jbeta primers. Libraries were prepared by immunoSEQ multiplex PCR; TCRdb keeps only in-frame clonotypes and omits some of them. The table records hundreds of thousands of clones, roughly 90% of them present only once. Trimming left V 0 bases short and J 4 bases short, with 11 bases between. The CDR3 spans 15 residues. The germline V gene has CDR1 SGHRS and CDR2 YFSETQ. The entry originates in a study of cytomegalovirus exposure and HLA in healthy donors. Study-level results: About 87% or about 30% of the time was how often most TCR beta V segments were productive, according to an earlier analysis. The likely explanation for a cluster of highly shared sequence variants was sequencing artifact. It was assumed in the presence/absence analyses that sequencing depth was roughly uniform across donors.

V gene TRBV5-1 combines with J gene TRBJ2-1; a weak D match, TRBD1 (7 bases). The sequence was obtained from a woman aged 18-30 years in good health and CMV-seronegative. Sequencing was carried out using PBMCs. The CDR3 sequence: CASSLAPGGYNEQFF. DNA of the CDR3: TGCGCCAGCAGCTTGGCCCCAGGGGGGTACAATGAGCAGTTCTTC.